The rows below give T cell receptor beta chains drawn from one sample of a study of blood T cell repertoires in COVID-19. Sequenced by immunoSEQ multiplex PCR; TCRdb stores in-frame clones only, minus some. The sample contains 60,000 to 75,000 clones, around 80% of which appear only once. Sequenced sample: peripheral blood. Source of these receptors: a human donor in a cohort sampled during active COVID-19. Each CDR3 is given with its conserved first and last residue. The D gene is left open where the match is weak. Expanded clones are given a class, and other clones once, few, many or no size at all.

V	D	J	size	DNA	CDR3
TRBV11-2	TRBD2	TRBJ2-5	.	TGTGCCAGCAGCTTTACTAGCGGGGGCCTCCAAGAGACCCAGTACTTC	CASSFTSGGLQETQYF
TRBV30	.	TRBJ2-3	.	TGTGCCTGGGCCTCGTCGGGGAGCACAGATACGCAGTATTTT	CAWASSGSTDTQYF
TRBV6-5	TRBD1	TRBJ2-1	.	TGTGCCAGTTCGGGACAGGGAGTTAATGAGCAGTTCTTC	CASSGQGVNEQFF
TRBV11-2	.	TRBJ2-1	once	TGTGCCAGCAGCTTAGTGTCGGGGGACAATGAGCAGTTCTTC	CASSLVSGDNEQFF
TRBV29-1	TRBD1	TRBJ1-1	.	TGCAGCGCCGGAGACAGGGGGCGGTTAATAGGGAGCACTGAAGCTTTCTTT	CSAGDRGRLIGSTEAFF
TRBV5-6	TRBD2	TRBJ2-1	.	TGTGCCAGCAGCTTGGCCGGACTAGCCCATGAGCAGTTCTTC	CASSLAGLAHEQFF
TRBV11-2	TRBD2	TRBJ2-1	.	TGTGCCAGCAGCGGACTAGCGGAGCACTACAATGAGCAGTTCTTC	CASSGLAEHYNEQFF
TRBV7-2	.	TRBJ1-5	.	TGTGCCAGCAGCTTATCCCCCGTTTATAGCAATCAGCCCCAGCATTTT	CASSLSPVYSNQPQHF
TRBV28	.	TRBJ1-5	few	TGTGCCAGCAGTTTCGCGTCCTATAGCAATCAGCCCCAGCATTTT	CASSFASYSNQPQHF
TRBV27	TRBD1	TRBJ1-6	.	TGTGCCAGCAGTCAGGGGGTCAGTTCACCCCTCCACTTT	CASSQGVSSPLHF
TRBV6-5	TRBD1	TRBJ2-1	.	TGTGCCAGCACTGGACAGGGAACGGGTGAGCAGTTCTTC	CASTGQGTGEQFF
TRBV5-8	.	TRBJ2-7	.	TGTGCCAGCAGCTTGGTCCAGGTTCTAAACGAGCAGTACTTC	CASSLVQVLNEQYF
TRBV19	.	TRBJ1-2	.	TGTGCCAGTAGACAGAAAACTAACTATGGCTACACCTTC	CASRQKTNYGYTF
TRBV7-9	TRBD1	TRBJ2-1	.	TGTGCCAGCAGCCCCCCGGGACAGCGATACAATGAGCAGTTCTTC	CASSPPGQRYNEQFF